The next 24 T cell receptor beta chains were all read from a single sample in a study of blood T cell repertoires in COVID-19. This table comes from immunoSEQ multiplex PCR, and its TCRdb copy is limited to in-frame clones, with some not included. The table records 150,000 or so clones, roughly 84% of them present only once. The specimen was peripheral blood. These receptors all come from a woman aged 45-65 years in a cohort sampled during active or convalescent COVID-19.

The chain recombines TRBV5-1 with TRBJ1-2, with D possibly matching TRBD1 (5 bases). This CDR3 region has 15 residues. The V and J ends lost 3 bases and 0 bases respectively, with 12 bases between them. In germline, CDR1 is SGHRS, CDR2 YFSETQ. The CDR3 nucleotides read TGCGCCAGCAGCTCAACAGGATCCGCTAACTATGGCTACACCTTC. It codes for CASSSTGSANYGYTF.

This clone was observed once. V usage is TRBV15 and J usage is TRBJ1-5, with no clear D. V gave up 5 bases and J gave up 4 bases, with 15 bases separating them. In germline, CDR1 is LNHNV, CDR2 YYDKDF (reference sequence). The CDR3 runs 15 residues. The CDR3 nucleotides read TGTGCCACCAGCCCTAGGTTAGGCCTTAATCAGCCCCAGCATTTT. Protein: CATSPRLGLNQPQHF.

The gene calls are TRBV4-1 and TRBJ2-1; 12 positions match TRBD2. V lost 4 bases to trimming and J lost 2 bases; unmatched junction nucleotides: 0. The germline CDR1 and CDR2 sequences are MGHRA and YSYEKL. This CDR3 region has 15 residues. The CDR3 DNA is TGCGCCAGCAGCCCTAGCGGGGGGGCCTACAATGAGCAGTTCTTC. The encoded protein is CASSPSGGAYNEQFF.

V is TRBV9 and J is TRBJ1-2; the D is unclear. Looked up from germline, CDR1 is SGDLS and CDR2 is YYNGEE. This CDR3 spans 15 amino acids. V lost 1 base and J lost 0, with 10 bases in between. The CDR3 spells CASSVLYDANYGYTF. As DNA, the CDR3 is TGTGCCAGCAGCGTACTCTACGATGCTAACTATGGCTACACCTTC.

This chain uses TRBV5-1 with TRBJ1-4, with D perhaps TRBD1 (5 bases). The germline CDR1 and CDR2 sequences are SGHRS and YFSETQ. The CDR3 is made up of 16 amino acids. V dropped 2 bases and J dropped 3 bases, with 14 bases sitting between them. The CDR3 protein is CASSLGSGMSNEKLFF. The DNA for the CDR3 is TGCGCCAGCAGCTTAGGGTCAGGGATGTCTAATGAAAAACTGTTTTTT.

The chain carries TRBV11-2 and TRBJ1-1; TRBD1 is a possible D gene (6 bases). The length of the CDR3 is 11 residues. CDR1 is SGHAT and CDR2 is FQNNGV in the germline V gene. V was cut by 5 bases and J by 8 bases, with 9 bases left in between. The DNA of the CDR3 is TGTGCCAGCAGCCTCGACAGGGAAGCTTTCTTT. Translating it yields CASSLDREAFF.

The genes are TRBV6-5 and TRBJ1-1; possible D gene TRBD1, 6 bases. The CDR3 has 15 residues. V gave up 6 bases and J gave up 3 bases, with 17 bases separating them. CDR1 is MNHEY and CDR2 is SVGAGI in the germline V gene. The CDR3 DNA reads TGTGCCAGCAGACTCATAGACAGGTGGGACACTGAAGCTTTCTTT. Translating it yields CASRLIDRWDTEAFF.

The chain employs TRBV18 and TRBJ1-1; D unresolved. CDR1 and CDR2 (germline): KGHSH, LQKENI. Trimming removed 0 bases from V and 4 bases from J, with 12 bases in between. The CDR3 runs 15 residues. The CDR3 region is CASSPPTPGVTEAFF. The CDR3 nucleotides are TGTGCCAGCTCACCACCGACGCCGGGAGTCACTGAAGCTTTCTTT. Variable domain in full (rest from reference TRBV18 and TRBJ1-1): NAGVMQNPRHLVRRRGQEARLRCSPMKGHSHVYWYRQLPEEGLKFMVYLQKENIIDESGMPKERFSAEFPKEGPSILRIQQVVRGDSAAYFCASSPPTPGVTEAFFGQGTRLTVV.

The rearrangement joins TRBV19 to TRBJ2-5, with TRBD1 matching 7 bases. Trimming cost V 3 bases and J 4 bases; bases outside gene matches: 8. The CDR3 is 15 residues long. CDR1 is LNHDA and CDR2 is SQIVND in the germline V gene (reference sequence). CDR3 bases: TGTGCCAGTAGTATCAAGGGACCAGGGGGAGAGACCCAGTACTTC. As protein: CASSIKGPGGETQYF. The full variable domain, its missing parts supplied by reference TRBV19 and TRBJ2-5, is DGGITQSPKYLFRKEGQNVTLSCEQNLNHDAMYWYRQDPGQGLRLIYYSQIVNDFQKGDIAEGYSVSREKKESFPLTVTSAQKNPTAFYLCASSIKGPGGETQYFGPGTRLLVL.

This chain links TRBV4-1 with TRBJ1-2; a possible D gene is TRBD1 (5 bases). This CDR3 has 13 amino acids. CDR1 and CDR2 from the germline V gene are MGHRA and YSYEKL. V was trimmed by 2 bases and J by 8 bases, leaving 12 bases between them. The CDR3 DNA reads as TGCGCCAGCAGCCAAACGGGGGTGGGCGGCTACACCTTC. Protein: CASSQTGVGGYTF.

The chain links TRBV28 to TRBJ1-5; a possible D gene is TRBD1 (6 bases). The V gene's germline CDR1 is MDHEN and CDR2 SYDVKM. V was trimmed by 6 bases and J by 5 bases, leaving 8 bases between them. The CDR3 extends over 12 amino acids. CDR3 sequence reads: CASRQGDQPQHF. Written as DNA, the CDR3 is TGTGCCAGCAGACAGGGAGATCAGCCCCAGCATTTT.

This chain connects TRBV6-1 to TRBJ1-2; 7 bases fit TRBD1. In germline, CDR1 is MNHNS, CDR2 SASEGT. V lost 3 bases and J lost 1; bases outside the gene matches: 8. The CDR3 consists of 16 residues. The CDR3 DNA is TGTGCCAGCAGTGACGCTAACAGGGGCCTTAACTATGGCTACACCTTC. The encoded protein is CASSDANRGLNYGYTF.

The chain combines TRBV13 with TRBJ1-1; tentative D call: TRBD1 (6 bases). The CDR3 is 16 amino acids. The V gene's germline CDR1 is PRHDT and CDR2 FYEKMQ (reference sequence). Trimming took 3 bases from V and 2 from J, leaving 16 bases between them. The CDR3 coding sequence is TGTGCCAGCAGCTTTCGGGGCGACAGGCTTAACACTGAAGCTTTCTTT. It specifies CASSFRGDRLNTEAFF.

The V call is TRBV11-2, the J call TRBJ2-5, with 11 bases identical to TRBD2. CDR3 length: 15 amino acids. Germline loops: CDR1 SGHAT, CDR2 FQNNGV. V lost 5 bases, J lost 5 bases, and 7 bases stayed unmatched. The CDR3 region has the DNA TGTGCCAGCAGCCCAATAGCGGGGGGGCGGGAGACCCAGTACTTC. Translating it yields CASSPIAGGRETQYF.

This chain connects TRBV6-4 to TRBJ2-4, with 9 bases aligning to TRBD1. V shed 3 bases, J shed 6 bases, and the junction held 3 bases outside the gene matches. This CDR3 has 14 amino acids. Looked up from germline, CDR1 is MRHNA and CDR2 is SNTAGT. The CDR3 bases are TGTGCCAGCAGTGAGACAGGGGGGACAAACATTCAGTACTTC. This encodes CASSETGGTNIQYF.

The DNA for the CDR3 is TGTGCCAGCAGCGTTTCCAACTCCGCCTACAATGAGCAGTTCTTC. Translating it yields CASSVSNSAYNEQFF. The chain joins TRBV9 to TRBJ2-1; no reliable D call. Trimming left V 2 bases short and J 2 bases short, with 11 bases between. The length of the CDR3 is 15 residues. In germline, CDR1 is SGDLS, CDR2 YYNGEE.

The chain carries TRBV24-1 and TRBJ1-5; no firm D call. The CDR3 has 13 amino acids. Looked up from germline, CDR1 is KGHDR and CDR2 is SFDVKD. Between the trimmed V and J ends, which lost 9 bases and 0 bases, there was a span of 8 bases. The CDR3 DNA reads as TGTGCCACCCAACACTATAGCAATCAGCCCCAGCATTTT. Translated: CATQHYSNQPQHF.

The genes are TRBV13 and TRBJ1-4; D is perhaps TRBD1 (5 bases). Germline loops: CDR1 PRHDT, CDR2 FYEKMQ (reference sequence). Trimming removed 1 base from V and 0 bases from J, with 12 bases in between. The CDR3 consists of 17 residues. CDR3 DNA sequence: TGTGCCAGCAGCTTAGCCAGGGTATCCGCAACTAATGAAAAACTGTTTTTT. It translates to CASSLARVSATNEKLFF.

This clone was seen a single time. This chain uses TRBV6-4 with TRBJ2-3, with a possible D match to TRBD1 (5 bases). The V and J ends lost 6 bases and 4 bases respectively, with 11 bases between them. CDR1 MRHNA and CDR2 SNTAGT come from the germline V gene. This CDR3 comprises 13 residues. Written as DNA, the CDR3 is TGTGCCAGCAGGAAGGGGCAATCAGATACGCAGTATTTT. Amino acid sequence: CASRKGQSDTQYF.

The chain joins TRBV5-1 to TRBJ2-2; the match to TRBD2 covers 8 bases. This CDR3 is 16 amino acids long. Germline values: CDR1 SGHRS, CDR2 YFSETQ. With 5 bases clipped from V and 5 bases from J, the junction kept 11 bases outside the gene matches. CDR3 bases: TGCGCCAGCAGACCACCGGGACTAGGGTTTACCGGGGAGCTGTTTTTT. Protein product: CASRPPGLGFTGELFF.

The chain uses TRBV12-3 or TRBV12-4 and TRBJ1-1; 7 bases line up with TRBD1. V shed 7 bases, J shed 4 bases, and the junction held 3 bases outside the gene matches. The CDR3 contains 12 residues. CDR3 sequence (DNA): TGTGCCAGCATTGACAGGGTCACTGAAGCTTTCTTT. Translated: CASIDRVTEAFF.

This sequence joins TRBV3-1 (or the pseudogene TRBV3-2) and TRBJ2-7; 8 nucleotides line up with TRBD1. Looked up from germline, CDR1 is LGHDT and CDR2 is YNNKEL (reference sequence). CDR3 size: 16 residues. J was trimmed by 2 bases and V by 4 bases; bases with no gene match: 10. CDR3 sequence: CASSPTHGQGPYEQYF. The CDR3, as DNA: TGTGCCAGCAGCCCAACCCACGGACAGGGTCCCTACGAGCAGTACTTC.

The V call is TRBV19, the J call TRBJ1-2; no clear D gene. Per germline, CDR1 LNHDA and CDR2 SQIVND (reference sequence). CDR3 length: 14 residues. Between the trimmed V and J ends, which lost 3 bases and 3 bases, there was a span of 11 bases. This CDR3 reads CASSIGGFHYGYTF. The CDR3 DNA follows: TGTGCCAGTAGTATCGGTGGTTTTCACTATGGCTACACCTTC.

This clone was observed a single time. The chain is built from TRBV6-2 or TRBV6-3 and TRBJ1-5; maybe TRBD1 (6 bases). This CDR3 has 15 residues. Deletions cut 4 bases from V and 0 bases from J, with 10 bases between. Germline V CDR1 and CDR2: MNHEY, SVGEGT. The CDR3 DNA is TGTGCCAGCAGTTTACAGGGCCATAGCAATCAGCCCCAGCATTTT. Translated: CASSLQGHSNQPQHF.